This T cell receptor beta chain emerged from a study of blood T cell repertoires in COVID-19. Whole-study context: Acute and convalescent COVID-19 specimens originated in the United States, Italy and Spain. Nucleic acid was either cDNA or gDNA, and it came from T cells, B-cell-depleted T cells, or PBMCs.

Enrolled during active infection, Seattle patients were then followed longitudinally. Original data processing: Amplification from reference gene primers served as the basis for estimated nucleated cell counts. Assay: immunoSEQ multiplex PCR; the TCRdb copy retains only in-frame clones and omits some. V, J and clone size are those of that table, while D and trimming were read from the DNA. The sample records around 260,000 clones, approximately 88% being singletons. The CDR3 runs to 15 residues. Germline values: CDR1 SGHTA, CDR2 FQGNSA. V was shortened by 3 bases and J by 2 bases, with 11 bases between the two germline ends.

The TCR originated in a woman in her seventies with COVID-19, enrolled during active disease. The sample consisted of peripheral blood. The gene calls are TRBV7-2 and TRBJ1-3; tentative D call: TRBD1 (5 bases). The CDR3 here is CASSLGPDTGNTIYF. DNA for the CDR3: TGTGCCAGCAGCTTGGGGCCGGATACTGGAAACACCATATATTTT.